One sample yielded the 30 T cell receptor beta chains listed below, sequenced in a study of T cell repertoires in cytomegalovirus infection. TCRdb reprocessed the reads via MiXCR and lists one record per CDR3 protein. The table lists 700,000 to 950,000 distinct CDR3 sequences, approximately 32% of them singletons. These receptors have no identified antigens. Sequenced material: cultured CD8+ T cells from PBMCs, taken from culture after CMV antigen stimulation. These receptor sequences come from a human donor in good health (CMV status not recorded). Some clones in this sample may be carry-over from other donors' samples.

V and J are TRBV19 and TRBJ1-1, with D uncertain. Trimming shortened V by 4 bases and J by 4 bases, and 10 bases separated the two germline ends. Per the germline V gene, CDR1 is LNHDA and CDR2 is SQIVND (reference sequence). The CDR3 runs 13 residues. The CDR3 spells CASSTLRGTEAFF. The DNA of the CDR3 is TGTGCCAGTAGTACCCTTCGGGGCACTGAAGCTTTCTTT.

The sample holds a few counts of this clonotype. The rearrangement uses TRBV5-1 and TRBJ2-4; TRBD2 matches at 9 bases. Trimming cost V 4 bases and J 5 bases; bases outside gene matches: 7. The CDR3 is made up of 15 amino acids. CDR1 and CDR2 (germline): SGHRS, YFSETQ. The CDR3 nucleotides read TGCGCCAGCAGCCCGGGACTAGCTGGGGAAAACATTCAGTACTTC. Its protein is CASSPGLAGENIQYF.

This chain joins TRBV6-2 or TRBV6-3 and TRBJ2-1; D is undetermined. Germline lookup yields CDR1 MNHEY and CDR2 SVGEGT. Trimming removed 6 bases from V and 8 bases from J, with 14 bases in between. The length of the CDR3 is 13 residues. CDR3 residues: CASSHSNLDEQFF. In DNA form, the CDR3 reads TGTGCCAGCAGCCACAGCAATTTGGATGAGCAGTTCTTC.

The chain links TRBV20-1 to TRBJ2-3, with D unresolved. The CDR3 spans 12 residues. Trimming took off 6 bases at V and 6 bases at J, with 13 bases between the two ends. Looked up from germline, CDR1 is DFQATT and CDR2 is SNEGSKA (reference sequence). The CDR3: CSAPKLGDTQYF. In DNA form, the CDR3 reads TGCAGTGCGCCCAAGTTAGGGGATACGCAGTATTTT.

The V call is TRBV3-1, the J call TRBJ2-7; 9 nucleotides line up with TRBD2. The CDR3 is 15 residues long. Trimming at V came to 2 bases and at J to 2 bases, leaving 4 bases not matched to a gene. In germline, CDR1 is LGHDT, CDR2 YNNKEL (reference sequence). The CDR3 here is CASSQLLAGTYEQYF. CDR3 nucleotide sequence: TGTGCCAGCAGCCAACTGCTAGCGGGGACCTACGAGCAGTACTTC.

In this sample, this clonotype turned up a few times. V gene TRBV12-3 or TRBV12-4 combines with J gene TRBJ2-7; 14 bases line up with TRBD2. The ends lost 5 bases at V and 7 bases at J; junction bases unmatched: 7. There are 15 residues in the CDR3. In DNA form, the CDR3 reads TGTGCCAGCAGTGAGACTAGCGGGGGGGAACGTGAGCAGTACTTC. This sequence encodes CASSETSGGEREQYF.

This sequence joins TRBV27 and TRBJ1-2; 10 nucleotides agree with TRBD1. V was pared by 6 bases and J by 10 bases, with 14 bases of the junction left unmatched. The CDR3 sequence is 15 residues long. CDR1 and CDR2 (germline): MNHEY, SMNVEV (reference sequence). The CDR3 spells CASSWIGTGEHAYTF. The CDR3 DNA is TGTGCCAGCAGCTGGATCGGGACAGGGGAACATGCCTACACCTTC.

This clonotype was detected a few times. This chain joins TRBV7-9 and TRBJ2-7, with D perhaps matching TRBD1 or TRBD2 (6 bases each). This CDR3 is built from 15 residues. V shed 0 bases and J shed 3 bases, with 12 bases lying between them. The germline CDR1 and CDR2 sequences are SEHNR and FQNEAQ (reference sequence). CDR3 DNA: TGTGCCAGCAGCTTAGCGGAAGGAGGGGGCTACGAGCAGTACTTC. This sequence encodes CASSLAEGGGYEQYF. Complete variable domain (other parts from reference TRBV7-9 and TRBJ2-7): DTGVSQNPRHKITKRGQNVTFRCDPISEHNRLYWYRQTLGQGPEFLTYFQNEAQLEKSRLLSDRFSAERPKGSFSTLEIQRTEQGDSAMYLCASSLAEGGGYEQYFGPGTRLTVT.

This clonotype was counted only a few times. The rearrangement links TRBV20-1 to TRBJ2-1; 9 positions match TRBD2. Germline CDR1 and CDR2: DFQATT and SNEGSKA (reference sequence). The CDR3 has 15 amino acids. V shed 0 bases and J 8 bases; nucleotides not matched to a gene: 8. This chain's CDR3 is CSARDPSGGRDEQFF. CDR3 nucleotide sequence: TGCAGTGCTAGAGATCCGAGCGGGGGGCGGGATGAGCAGTTCTTC.

The chain has TRBV6-5 and TRBJ1-1; D unresolved. The germline V gene has CDR1 MNHEY and CDR2 SVGAGI. V was pared by 0 bases and J by 0 bases, with 8 bases between. The CDR3 extends over 15 amino acids. CDR3 sequence reads: CASSYSRPLNTEAFF. The CDR3 region has the DNA TGTGCCAGCAGTTACTCGAGGCCTTTGAACACTGAAGCTTTCTTT.

The rearrangement uses TRBV5-4 and TRBJ2-1; 11 positions agree with TRBD2. CDR1 SGHNT and CDR2 YYREEE come from the germline V gene (reference sequence). After removal of 0 bases from V and 7 bases from J, the junction contained 6 bases not matched to a gene. The CDR3 sequence is 16 residues long. CDR3 DNA sequence: TGTGCCAGCAGCTTGGCGCTAGCGGGGGGTAAAAATGAGCAGTTCTTC. It specifies CASSLALAGGKNEQFF.

This clonotype was counted between two and nine times. The V gene is TRBV6-1, the J gene TRBJ2-7; 8 bases agree with TRBD1. There are 18 residues in the CDR3. V lost 3 bases, J lost 0 bases, and 13 bases stayed unmatched. Per the germline V gene, CDR1 is MNHNS and CDR2 is SASEGT. Here the CDR3 DNA reads TGTGCCAGCAGTGACCTAATCCCCGGACAGGGCCTCTCCTACGAGCAGTACTTC. Translating gives CASSDLIPGQGLSYEQYF.

The chain employs TRBV9 and TRBJ2-2; the D gene is possibly TRBD2 (6 bases). The germline V gene encodes CDR1 SGDLS and CDR2 YYNGEE. Trimming stripped 0 bases from V and 2 bases from J, with 20 bases between. The CDR3 is 19 amino acids. CDR3 sequence (DNA): TGTGCCAGCAGCGTAGAGGTGTCGGGGAGGACTTTTAACACCGGGGAGCTGTTTTTT. Translation gives CASSVEVSGRTFNTGELFF.

The chain couples TRBV6-1 to TRBJ1-4, with D maybe TRBD1 (5 bases). V was pared by 6 bases and J by 3 bases, with 14 bases between. The CDR3 sequence is 15 residues long. Germline CDR1 reads MNHNS; CDR2 reads SASEGT. The CDR3 loop reads CASRAGMGSNEKLFF. CDR3 bases: TGTGCCAGCAGGGCAGGGATGGGGTCTAATGAAAAACTGTTTTTT.

The chain carries TRBV6-2 or TRBV6-3 and TRBJ1-1; 7 nucleotides match TRBD1. Per the germline V gene, CDR1 is MNHEY and CDR2 is SVGEGT. CDR3 size: 14 residues. The V gene end was trimmed by 2 bases and the J gene end by 5 bases; junction bases not matched to a gene: 5. CDR3 in amino acids: CASSYTGQATEAFF. The DNA for the CDR3 is TGTGCCAGCAGTTACACCGGACAGGCTACTGAAGCTTTCTTT.

The chain employs TRBV19 and TRBJ2-1, with D tentatively TRBD2 (5 bases). Looked up from germline, CDR1 is LNHDA and CDR2 is SQIVND (reference sequence). Between the trimmed V and J ends, which lost 1 base and 7 bases, there was a span of 11 bases. CDR3 length equals 14 residues. CDR3 protein: CASSIGPSGNEQFF. The DNA of the CDR3 is TGTGCCAGTAGTATAGGCCCGTCGGGAAATGAGCAGTTCTTC.

V is TRBV11-3 and J is TRBJ2-2; 10 bases are shared with TRBD2. This CDR3 is built from 19 residues. Germline lookup yields CDR1 SGHNT and CDR2 YENEEA. V was clipped by 1 base and J by 0 bases; unmatched bases: 8. The CDR3 coding sequence is TGTGCCAGCAGCTTAGGGTTAGCGGGGGGATACGCGAACACCGGGGAGCTGTTTTTT. It is translated as CASSLGLAGGYANTGELFF.

V usage is TRBV19 and J usage is TRBJ1-5; no definite D call. Germline CDR1 LNHDA, CDR2 SQIVND (reference sequence). Trimming shortened V by 7 bases and J by 0 bases, and 13 bases separated the two germline ends. CDR3 length: 15 amino acids. The chain's CDR3 is CASNWEAYSNQPQHF. CDR3 DNA: TGTGCCAGTAATTGGGAGGCTTATAGCAATCAGCCCCAGCATTTT.

The V call is TRBV7-8, the J call TRBJ2-7; no clear D. Germline V lookup: CDR1 SGHVS, CDR2 FQNEAQ. This CDR3 has 14 amino acids. Trimming shortened V by 1 base and J by 3 bases, and 10 bases separated the two germline ends. The CDR3 spells CASSLVERNYEQYF. The CDR3 DNA reads as TGTGCCAGCAGCTTAGTCGAGAGGAACTACGAGCAGTACTTC.

V usage is TRBV13 and J usage is TRBJ2-1; D may correspond to TRBD1 or TRBD2 (6 bases each). Trimming took off 4 bases at V and 14 bases at J, with 15 bases between the two ends. Germline V gene lookup returns CDR1 PRHDT and CDR2 FYEKMQ (reference sequence). The CDR3 sequence is 12 residues long. In DNA, the CDR3 is TGTGCCAGCAGCTCAGGTCGGGGGCGCGAGTTCTTC. Translated, it gives CASSSGRGREFF.

J is TRBJ1-2 and V is TRBV2; D remains unclear. The germline gives CDR1 SNHLY, CDR2 FYNNEI. Trimming pared 10 bases from V and 4 bases from J, leaving 16 bases between. There are 13 residues in the CDR3. The CDR3 DNA sequence: TGTGCCACCCCAAGGGTCCGTGCCTATGGCTACACCTTC. Residues: CATPRVRAYGYTF.

This clonotype was counted many times. The chain combines TRBV6-5 with TRBJ2-3; 13 bases agree with TRBD2. Germline loops: CDR1 MNHEY, CDR2 SVGAGI. The CDR3 length is 15 residues. V lost 6 bases, J lost 5 bases, and 5 bases stayed unmatched. The CDR3 region has the DNA TGTGCCAGCAGGTTACTAGCGGGGGGGCGAGATACGCAGTATTTT. This translates into CASRLLAGGRDTQYF.

This clonotype has a count of ten or more. The chain has TRBV7-6 and TRBJ1-5; no definite D call. The germline V gene encodes CDR1 SGHVS and CDR2 FNYEAQ. This CDR3 comprises 14 residues. V was cut by 0 bases and J by 4 bases, with 7 bases left in between. The CDR3 loop is CASSLAEGNQPQHF. The CDR3 DNA follows: TGTGCCAGCAGCTTAGCGGAAGGGAATCAGCCCCAGCATTTT.

The chain carries TRBV5-6 and TRBJ2-7, with D possibly being TRBD1 (5 bases). The CDR3 runs to 15 residues. The V and J ends lost 4 bases and 7 bases respectively, with 21 bases between them. From germline, CDR1 is SGHDT and CDR2 YYEEEE. The CDR3 region has the DNA TGTGCCAGCAGCCCAGACAGCTTAGGAGTAATGGAGCAGTACTTC. Protein product: CASSPDSLGVMEQYF.

The sample holds a few counts of this clonotype. V usage is TRBV12-3 or TRBV12-4 and J usage is TRBJ2-2; possible D gene TRBD1, 7 bases. The CDR3 contains 15 residues. With 6 bases removed from V and 5 bases from J, the gap between germline ends came to 16 bases. CDR3: CASSRGGGRTGELFF. Written as DNA, the CDR3 is TGTGCCAGCAGCAGAGGAGGGGGCCGTACCGGGGAGCTGTTTTTT.

In this sample, this clonotype turned up many times. V gene TRBV7-6 combines with J gene TRBJ2-7, with a weak D call TRBD1 (6 bases). Germline V gives CDR1 SGHVS, CDR2 FNYEAQ. V gave up 5 bases and J gave up 0 bases, with 14 bases separating them. The CDR3 extends over 15 amino acids. CDR3 in DNA: TGTGCCAGCAGCACAGGGCCAGGGAGCTCCTACGAGCAGTACGTC. Amino acids: CASSTGPGSSYEQYV.

This clonotype has a handful of counts. The chain carries TRBV6-2 or TRBV6-3 and TRBJ1-1, with 8 bases identical to TRBD1. The CDR3 is 13 residues long. The V segment lost 4 bases and the J segment 12 bases; nucleotides outside the gene matches: 10. Looked up from germline, CDR1 is MNHEY and CDR2 is SVGEGT. As DNA, the CDR3 is TGTGCCAGCAGTTTATGGACAGGGTCGGAGACTTTCTTT. Translating gives CASSLWTGSETFF.

The V and J genes are TRBV7-3 and TRBJ2-7, with D tentatively TRBD2 (5 bases). Germline loops: CDR1 SGHTA, CDR2 FQGTGA. The V gene lost 4 bases and the J gene lost 7 bases, with 17 bases spanning the gap. This CDR3 region has 14 residues. This chain's CDR3 is CASSSKRRQREQYV. The CDR3 coding sequence is TGTGCCAGCAGCTCGAAAAGGCGGCAGCGGGAGCAGTACGTC.

The chain carries TRBV10-2 and TRBJ2-2; D may be TRBD2 (6 bases). The CDR3 is 17 amino acids. CDR1 is WSHSY, CDR2 SAAADI, per germline. V was shortened by 3 bases and J by 5 bases, with 19 bases between the two germline ends. CDR3 loop: CASSDDSGPGGTGELFF. CDR3 coding DNA: TGCGCCAGCAGTGATGATAGCGGTCCCGGAGGGACCGGGGAGCTGTTTTTT.

Of note for this clonotype: This clone may be a read error of a much larger clone one base away. The chain recombines TRBV6-1 with TRBJ2-3; D is tentatively TRBD1 or TRBD2 (6 bases each). CDR1 is MNHNS, CDR2 SASEGT, per germline. This CDR3 comprises 15 residues. The germline V and J ends were trimmed by 0 bases and 4 bases, with 11 bases remaining between them. CDR3 sequence (DNA): TGTGCCAGCAGTGAAGCTGACGGGGGCGCAGATACGCAGTATTTT. This sequence encodes CASSEADGGADTQYF.